A selection of T cell receptor beta chains follows, all from one sample in a study of brain T cells in children with intractable seizures. Using immunoSEQ multiplex PCR, the repertoire was profiled, and TCRdb retains in-frame clones only, with some absent. The table records approximately 330,000 clones, roughly 93% of them present only once. Here the sequenced sample was peripheral blood, taken 4 to 5 months after surgery. These receptor sequences come from a boy less than two years old with tuberous sclerosis and intractable seizures. Both conserved end residues are part of each CDR3. D genes are given only for firm matches. Where a row states a size, it is once, few, many or the class of an expanded clone; other rows omit it.

TRBV6-5,TRBJ2-6,.,.,TGTGCCAGCAGTTACGGGAACTCTGGGGCCAACGTCCTGACTTTC,CASSYGNSGANVLTF
TRBV2,TRBJ2-5,.,TRBD2,TGTGCCAGCAGTGAACCCCTAGCGGGAGGGCCGGACCAAGAGACCCAGTACTTC,CASSEPLAGGPDQETQYF
TRBV7-2,TRBJ1-6,.,.,TGTGCCAGCAGCCCTCAATCGGGGAATTCACCCCTCCACTTT,CASSPQSGNSPLHF
TRBV7-2,TRBJ1-2,.,.,TGTGCCAGCAGCTTATACGGAGGACACTATGGCTACACCTTC,CASSLYGGHYGYTF
TRBV7-6,TRBJ1-2,.,.,TGTGCCAGCAGCTTAGGGGGGGACTATGGCTACACCTTC,CASSLGGDYGYTF
TRBV29-1,TRBJ2-3,.,.,TGCAGCGCTCCTCAGGTAGATACGCAGTATTTT,CSAPQVDTQYF
TRBV6-1,TRBJ1-5,.,.,TGTGCCAGCAGTGAATGGGGGGGCGATCAGCCCCAGCATTTT,CASSEWGGDQPQHF
TRBV4-1,TRBJ1-5,few,TRBD1,TGCGCCAGCAGCCCCGACTCCGGGACAGGGGGCGGACAGCCCCAGCATTTT,CASSPDSGTGGGQPQHF
TRBV14,TRBJ2-7,.,.,TGTGCCAGCAGCCAAGGCCGGTTAATGGCGGCGGACGAGCAGTACTTC,CASSQGRLMAADEQYF
TRBV2,TRBJ2-1,.,.,TGTGCCAGCGGGCTAGCGAGCTACAATGAGCAGTTCTTC,CASGLASYNEQFF
TRBV5-3,TRBJ1-5,.,.,TGTGCCAGAAGCGAAGACAGCTCACCCGGGAGAAGCAATCAGCCCCAGCATTTT,CARSEDSSPGRSNQPQHF
TRBV7-3,TRBJ2-3,.,.,TGTGCCAGCAGCTTGGTAGGGTCTGGGGTAGATACGCAGTATTTT,CASSLVGSGVDTQYF
TRBV28,TRBJ1-1,.,.,TGTGCCAGCAGTTTATTTAGGCAGAATACTGAAGCTTTCTTT,CASSLFRQNTEAFF
TRBV4-1,TRBJ2-2,.,TRBD1,TGCGCCAGCAGCCAAGATCCACGTCGAGGACAGGGGGGCACCGGGGAGCTGTTTTTT,CASSQDPRRGQGGTGELFF
TRBV29-1,TRBJ1-1,once,.,TGCAGCGTTGATCCGGGGACGAACACTGAAGCTTTCTTT,CSVDPGTNTEAFF
TRBV5-6,TRBJ2-2,.,TRBD2,TGTGCCAGCAGCTTTATTAGCGGGAGGGCCGGGGAGCTGTTTTTT,CASSFISGRAGELFF
TRBV7-3,TRBJ2-5,.,.,TGTGCCAGCAGCTTATTGCCTGTGGAGACCCAGTACTTC,CASSLLPVETQYF
TRBV27,TRBJ1-1,.,.,TGTGCCAGCAGTTTACTTTCAGGGACCACTGAAGCTTTCTTT,CASSLLSGTTEAFF
TRBV19,TRBJ1-5,.,.,TGTGCCAGTTTAGACAGAGATCAGCCCCAGCATTTT,CASLDRDQPQHF
TRBV7-9,TRBJ2-2,.,.,TGTGCCAGCAGCTTATTTCGCCCTACTAACACCGGGGAGCTGTTTTTT,CASSLFRPTNTGELFF
TRBV5-6,TRBJ1-1,.,TRBD1,TGTGCCAGCAGCCTACAGGGGGCGAACACTGAAGCTTTCTTT,CASSLQGANTEAFF
TRBV29-1,TRBJ2-1,few,.,TGCAGCGTTGAAGAAGACTCCTACAATGAGCAGTTCTTC,CSVEEDSYNEQFF
TRBV29-1,TRBJ2-3,.,TRBD2,TGCAGCGTTGAAGGGACTAGCGGGGGGTATACGCAGTATTTT,CSVEGTSGGYTQYF
TRBV3-1/TRBV3-2,TRBJ2-5,.,.,TGTGCCAGCAGCCAAGGGGCCGCCCGGACGGAGACCCAGTACTTC,CASSQGAARTETQYF